Detailed here is one TCR beta chain. The sample belongs to a study of shared clonotypes between healthy human individuals. DNA input for the unsorted PBMC replicate PCRs was about 300 ng, approximately 30,000 T cell genomes. Here immunoSEQ multiplex PCR was the method, and the copy in TCRdb shows in-frame clones only, minus some. The data contain some 480,000 clones, roughly 78% of them singletons. V lost 0 bases to trimming and J lost 0 bases, with 6 bases between them. Germline V gene lookup returns CDR1 SGHNT and CDR2 YYREEE (reference sequence). This CDR3 contains 15 residues. The donors were adults (healthy and HIV-negative) with no recent acute infections or vaccinations.

This chain uses TRBV5-4 with TRBJ1-4; D call uncertain. The sample was PBMCs. This sequence originates from a middle-aged woman in good health. Some clones in this sample may be carry-over from other donors' samples. For the CDR3, the DNA is TGTGCCAGCAGCTTGGGAGTTGCAACTAATGAAAAACTGTTTTTT. This encodes CASSLGVATNEKLFF. The whole variable domain, filled in from reference TRBV5-4 and TRBJ1-4, reads ETGVTQSPTHLIKTRGQQVTLRCSSQSGHNTVSWYQQALGQGPQFIFQYYREEENGRGNFPPRFSGLQFPNYSSELNVNALELDDSALYLCASSLGVATNEKLFFGSGTQLSVL.